This TCR beta chain was sequenced during a study of blood T cell repertoires in COVID-19. The cohort comprised adults aged 18 to 89 years residing in approximately 22 US areas. Produced via immunoSEQ multiplex PCR; TCRdb's table is partial and in-frame only. The sample consists of approximately 360,000 clones, around 83% of them appearing once. Germline CDR1 and CDR2: LGHDT and YNNKEL (reference sequence). The CDR3 covers 12 residues. The sequenced sample consisted of PBMCs or T cells enriched from blood (not recorded which). The J gene is TRBJ2-2, the V gene TRBV3-1 (or the pseudogene TRBV3-2), with D possibly TRBD2 on 6 matching bases. This receptor was obtained from a woman aged 45-65 years who had recovered from COVID-19. CDR3 DNA sequence: TGTGCTACGGGAGAGGCCACCGGGGAGCTGTTTTTT. This sequence encodes CATGEATGELFF.